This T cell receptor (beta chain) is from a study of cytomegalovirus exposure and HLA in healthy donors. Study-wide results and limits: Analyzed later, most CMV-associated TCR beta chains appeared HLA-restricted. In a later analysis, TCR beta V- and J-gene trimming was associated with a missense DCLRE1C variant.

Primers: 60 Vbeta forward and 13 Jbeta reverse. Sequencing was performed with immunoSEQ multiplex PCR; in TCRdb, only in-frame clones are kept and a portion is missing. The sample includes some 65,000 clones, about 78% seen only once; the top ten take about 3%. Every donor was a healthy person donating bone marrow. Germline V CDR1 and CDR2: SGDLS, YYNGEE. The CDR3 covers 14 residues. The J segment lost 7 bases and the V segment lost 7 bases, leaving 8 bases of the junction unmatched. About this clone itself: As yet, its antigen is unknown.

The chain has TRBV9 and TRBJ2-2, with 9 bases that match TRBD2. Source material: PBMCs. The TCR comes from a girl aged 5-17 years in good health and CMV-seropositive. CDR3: CASEAGGRGGELFF. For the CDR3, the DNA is TGTGCCAGCGAGGCGGGGGGGCGCGGCGGGGAGCTGTTTTTT.